The T cell receptor (beta chain) described here comes from a study of cytomegalovirus exposure and HLA in healthy donors. V lost 2 bases, J lost 3 bases, and 14 bases lay in between. CDR1 SNHLY and CDR2 FYNNEI come from the germline V gene. The CDR3 consists of 15 residues. Primers included in the PCR were 60 Vbeta and 13 Jbeta primers. Repertoires were generated with immunoSEQ multiplex PCR, while TCRdb's copy carries only in-frame clones and drops some. Altogether about 43,000 clones are present, roughly half being singletons, with the ten largest covering 5% to 6.5%. Study-level results: Presence/absence results assume similar sequencing depth per donor, which may not hold. Analysis was carried out at a later point, and it linked a missense DCLRE1C variant to TCR beta V- and J-gene trimming.

This clone was seen a few times. Its specificity is not known. The chain has TRBV2 and TRBJ2-7; D call uncertain. The sample consisted of PBMCs. This TCR was sampled from a man aged 55 to 70 in good health and CMV-seronegative. Here the CDR3 reads CASSEIGRRDYEQYF. The CDR3 DNA sequence: TGTGCCAGCAGTGAAATAGGCAGGCGCGACTACGAGCAGTACTTC.